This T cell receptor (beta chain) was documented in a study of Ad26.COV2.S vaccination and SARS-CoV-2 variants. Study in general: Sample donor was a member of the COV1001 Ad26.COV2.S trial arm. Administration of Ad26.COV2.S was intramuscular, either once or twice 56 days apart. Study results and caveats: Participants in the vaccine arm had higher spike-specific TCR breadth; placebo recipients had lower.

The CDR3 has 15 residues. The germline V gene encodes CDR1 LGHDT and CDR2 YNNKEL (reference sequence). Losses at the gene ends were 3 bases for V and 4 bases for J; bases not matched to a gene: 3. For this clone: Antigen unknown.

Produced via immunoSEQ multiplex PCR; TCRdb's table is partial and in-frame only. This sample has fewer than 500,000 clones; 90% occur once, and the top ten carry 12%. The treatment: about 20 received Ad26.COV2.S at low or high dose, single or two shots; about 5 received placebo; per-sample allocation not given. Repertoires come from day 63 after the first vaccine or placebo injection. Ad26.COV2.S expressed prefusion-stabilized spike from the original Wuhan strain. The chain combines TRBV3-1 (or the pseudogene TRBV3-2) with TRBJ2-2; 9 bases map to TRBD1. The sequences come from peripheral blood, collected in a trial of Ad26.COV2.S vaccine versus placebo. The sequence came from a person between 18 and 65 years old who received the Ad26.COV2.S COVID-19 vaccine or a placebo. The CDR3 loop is CASSQGQGSTGELFF. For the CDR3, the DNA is TGTGCCAGCAGCCAGGGACAGGGTAGCACCGGGGAGCTGTTTTTT.